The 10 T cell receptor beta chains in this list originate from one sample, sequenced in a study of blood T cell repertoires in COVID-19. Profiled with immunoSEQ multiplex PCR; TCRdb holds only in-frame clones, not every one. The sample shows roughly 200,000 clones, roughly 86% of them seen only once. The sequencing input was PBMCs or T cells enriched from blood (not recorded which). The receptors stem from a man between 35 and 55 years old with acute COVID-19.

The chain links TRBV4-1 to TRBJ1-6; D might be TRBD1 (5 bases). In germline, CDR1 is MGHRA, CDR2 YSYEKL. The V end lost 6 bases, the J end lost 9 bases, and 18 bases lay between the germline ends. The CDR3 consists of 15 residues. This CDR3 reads CASSLTGAGGSPLHF. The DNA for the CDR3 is TGCGCCAGCAGTTTGACCGGGGCCGGGGGTTCACCCCTCCACTTT.

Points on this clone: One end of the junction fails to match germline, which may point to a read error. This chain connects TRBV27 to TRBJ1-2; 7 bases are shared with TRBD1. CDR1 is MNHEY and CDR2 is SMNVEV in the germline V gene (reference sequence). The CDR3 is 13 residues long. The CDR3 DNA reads TGTGCCGGCAGTCCGACAGGGAGATATGGCTACACCTTC. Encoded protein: CAGSPTGRYGYTF.

Here the CDR3 reads CASSLGQGLGETQYF. In DNA form, the CDR3 reads TGTGCCAGCAGCTTAGGACAGGGGCTAGGAGAGACCCAGTACTTC. This chain links TRBV7-9 with TRBJ2-5; TRBD1 matches 8 bases. The V gene's germline CDR1 is SEHNR and CDR2 FQNEAQ (reference sequence). The CDR3 spans 15 residues. J was trimmed by 4 bases and V by 1 base; bases with no gene match: 5. Complete variable domain (other parts from reference TRBV7-9 and TRBJ2-5): DTGVSQNPRHKITKRGQNVTFRCDPISEHNRLYWYRQTLGQGPEFLTYFQNEAQLEKSRLLSDRFSAERPKGSFSTLEIQRTEQGDSAMYLCASSLGQGLGETQYFGPGTRLLVL.

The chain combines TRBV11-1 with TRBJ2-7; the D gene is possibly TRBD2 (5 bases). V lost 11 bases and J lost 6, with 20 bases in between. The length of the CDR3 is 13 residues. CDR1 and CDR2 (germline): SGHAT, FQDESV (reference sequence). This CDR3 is CASSSVSGGEQYF. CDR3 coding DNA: TGTGCCTCCTCTTCGGTATCAGGAGGCGAGCAGTACTTC.

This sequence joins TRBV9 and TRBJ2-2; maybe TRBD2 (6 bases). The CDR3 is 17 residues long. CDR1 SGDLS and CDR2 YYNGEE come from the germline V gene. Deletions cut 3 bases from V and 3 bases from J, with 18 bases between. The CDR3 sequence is CASSAPSGLGHTGELFF. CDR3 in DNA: TGTGCCAGCAGCGCCCCGTCGGGACTCGGTCACACCGGGGAGCTGTTTTTT.

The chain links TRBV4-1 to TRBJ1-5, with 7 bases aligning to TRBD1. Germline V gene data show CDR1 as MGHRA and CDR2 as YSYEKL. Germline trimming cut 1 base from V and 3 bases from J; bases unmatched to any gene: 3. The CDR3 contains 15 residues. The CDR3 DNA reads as TGCGCCAGCAGCCAAGCGACAGGGACCAATCAGCCCCAGCATTTT. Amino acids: CASSQATGTNQPQHF.

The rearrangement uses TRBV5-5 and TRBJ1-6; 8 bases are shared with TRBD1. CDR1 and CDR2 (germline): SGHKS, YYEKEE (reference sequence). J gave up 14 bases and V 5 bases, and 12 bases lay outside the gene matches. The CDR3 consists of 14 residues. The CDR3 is CASSYQGAQGALHF. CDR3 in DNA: TGTGCCAGCAGTTATCAGGGGGCCCAGGGTGCCCTCCACTTT.

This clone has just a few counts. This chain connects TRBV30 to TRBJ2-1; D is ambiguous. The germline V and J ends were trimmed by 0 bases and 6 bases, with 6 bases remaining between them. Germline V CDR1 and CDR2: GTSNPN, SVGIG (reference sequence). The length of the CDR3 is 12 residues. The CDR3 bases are TGTGCCTGGAGTGTACAGAGCAATGAGCAGTTCTTC. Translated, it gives CAWSVQSNEQFF.

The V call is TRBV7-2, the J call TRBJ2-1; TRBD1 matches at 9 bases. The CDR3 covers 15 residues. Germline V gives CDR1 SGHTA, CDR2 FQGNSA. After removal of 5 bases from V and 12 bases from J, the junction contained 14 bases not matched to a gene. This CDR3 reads CASSRNPGQGLGQFF. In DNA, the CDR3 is TGTGCCAGCAGCCGGAATCCGGGACAGGGATTAGGGCAGTTCTTC.

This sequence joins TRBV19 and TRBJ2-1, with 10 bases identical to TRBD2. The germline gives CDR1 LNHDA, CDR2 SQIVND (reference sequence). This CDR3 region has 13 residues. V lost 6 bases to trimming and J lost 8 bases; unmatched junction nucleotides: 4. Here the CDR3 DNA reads TGTGCCAGTAGAACAGCGGGAGGGCATGAGCAGTTCTTC. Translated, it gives CASRTAGGHEQFF.